The 19 T cell receptor beta chains below all came from one sample that was sequenced in a study of shared clonotypes between healthy human individuals. The repertoire was sequenced with immunoSEQ multiplex PCR; TCRdb's copy has only in-frame clones and lacks some. The profile shows under 550,000 clones, less than 96% of them singletons. The sequencing input was naive CD4+ T cells sorted from blood. The subset: CD45RA+ positively selected. These TCRs come from a woman aged 25 to 39 in good health.

The V and J genes are TRBV7-9 and TRBJ2-3, with unresolved D. CDR1 SEHNR and CDR2 FQNEAQ come from the germline V gene (reference sequence). With 10 bases removed from V and 9 bases from J, the gap between germline ends came to 17 bases. The CDR3 is made up of 12 amino acids. Here the CDR3 DNA reads TGTGCCACCCGATCCCCTGTGGGCACGCAGTATTTT. It specifies CATRSPVGTQYF.

The J gene is TRBJ2-7, the V gene TRBV2; TRBD1 matches 7 bases. The CDR3 spans 15 residues. J was trimmed by 5 bases and V by 1 base; bases with no gene match: 8. Germline CDR1 is SNHLY and CDR2 is FYNNEI. CDR3 bases: TGTGCCAGCAGTGAAGGTATGACAGGGTCCCACGAGCAGTACTTC. Protein sequence: CASSEGMTGSHEQYF.

The rearrangement joins TRBV11-3 to TRBJ2-5; 9 bases are a match to TRBD2. J gave up 0 bases and V 1 base, and 3 bases lay outside the gene matches. This CDR3 is 16 amino acids long. The V gene's germline CDR1 is SGHNT and CDR2 YENEEA. CDR3 coding DNA: TGTGCCAGCAGCTTAGGTGTAGCGGGAGACCAAGAGACCCAGTACTTC. The encoded protein is CASSLGVAGDQETQYF.

The rearrangement joins TRBV6-5 to TRBJ1-1; weak D call: TRBD1 (5 bases). Germline lookup yields CDR1 MNHEY and CDR2 SVGAGI. This CDR3 comprises 11 residues. With 4 bases removed from V and 11 bases from J, the gap between germline ends came to 11 bases. CDR3 sequence reads: CASSSGGVAFF. The CDR3 DNA reads as TGTGCCAGCAGTTCCGGGGGGGTGGCTTTCTTT.

The rearrangement joins TRBV6-1 to TRBJ1-1; no definite D call. In germline, CDR1 is MNHNS, CDR2 SASEGT. There are 13 residues in the CDR3. Trimming left V 2 bases short and J 1 base short, with 5 bases between. The chain's CDR3 is CASSETRNTEAFF. The CDR3 nucleotides are TGTGCCAGCAGTGAAACTAGGAACACTGAAGCTTTCTTT.

The chain combines TRBV7-7 with TRBJ2-2; a possible D gene is TRBD2 (5 bases). The CDR3 is made up of 16 amino acids. The V gene's germline CDR1 is SSHAT and CDR2 FNYEAQ (reference sequence). With 5 bases removed from V and 1 base from J, the gap between germline ends came to 14 bases. CDR3 region: CASSLIGAGNTGELFF. Written as DNA, the CDR3 is TGTGCCAGCAGCCTTATTGGCGCGGGGAACACCGGGGAGCTGTTTTTT.

The chain combines TRBV7-3 with TRBJ2-5; either TRBD1 or TRBD2 may supply D (6 bases each). Germline V lookup: CDR1 SGHTA, CDR2 FQGTGA. The V end lost 5 bases, the J end lost 4 bases, and 17 bases lay between the germline ends. The CDR3 is 15 amino acids. CDR3 sequence: CASSKIGGGTETQYF. CDR3 in DNA: TGTGCCAGCAGCAAGATAGGAGGGGGGACAGAGACCCAGTACTTC.

CDR3 DNA: TGCGCCAGCAGCCAAGATGTTGTACGTGGCTCCTACGAGCAGTACTTC. This codes for CASSQDVVRGSYEQYF. The chain recombines TRBV4-1 with TRBJ2-7; no firm D call. The CDR3 has 16 residues. V was shortened by 0 bases and J by 0 bases, with 12 bases between the two germline ends. CDR1 is MGHRA and CDR2 is YSYEKL in the germline V gene.

The chain links TRBV7-9 to TRBJ2-5, with D unresolved. The end of the DNA fits TRBJ2-7 better, so the J call may be wrong. The length of the CDR3 is 12 residues. CDR1 is SEHNR and CDR2 is FQNEAQ in the germline V gene (reference sequence). The CDR3 reads CASSSNFYEQYF. The CDR3, as DNA: TGTGCCAGCAGCTCCAACTTCTACGAGCAGTACTTC.

V usage is TRBV28 and J usage is TRBJ1-4; D gene uncertain. The CDR3 contains 13 residues. V lost 3 bases and J 8 bases, leaving 10 bases between the germline ends. The germline V gene has CDR1 MDHEN and CDR2 SYDVKM. As DNA, the CDR3 is TGTGCCAGCAGTTTCATAAAGGGAGAAAAACTGTTTTTT. It is translated as CASSFIKGEKLFF.

The chain combines TRBV2 with TRBJ1-1; D may be TRBD1 (5 bases). Per germline, CDR1 SNHLY and CDR2 FYNNEI. V lost 5 bases and J 5 bases, leaving 9 bases between the germline ends. The CDR3 loop spans 12 amino acids. The CDR3, as DNA: TGTGCCAGCAGTATTGGACATACTGAAGCTTTCTTT. Translating it yields CASSIGHTEAFF. The full variable domain, its missing parts supplied by reference TRBV2 and TRBJ1-1, is EPEVTQTPSHQVTQMGQEVILRCVPISNHLYFYWYRQILGQKVEFLVSFYNNEISEKSEIFDDQFSVERPDGSNFTLKIRSTKLEDSAMYFCASSIGHTEAFFGQGTRLTVV.

The chain uses TRBV11-2 and TRBJ2-7; maybe TRBD2 (6 bases). V was clipped by 4 bases and J by 0 bases, with 16 bases between them. In germline, CDR1 is SGHAT, CDR2 FQNNGV. The CDR3 runs 16 residues. CDR3 DNA: TGTGCCAGCAGCTCCCCTGGGGCGGGGATCTCCTACGAGCAGTACTTC. Translating it yields CASSSPGAGISYEQYF.

The chain carries TRBV10-1 and TRBJ1-2; D is uncertain. The CDR3 runs 13 residues. V was clipped by 0 bases and J by 8 bases, with 10 bases between them. The V gene's germline CDR1 is WNHNN and CDR2 SYGVQD (reference sequence). The CDR3 loop reads CASSESHLVGYTF. The CDR3 coding sequence is TGCGCCAGCAGTGAGTCACACCTGGTCGGCTACACCTTC.

The count of this clone is one. Within the sample, other DNA sequences also encode this same CDR3. The V gene is TRBV19, the J gene TRBJ1-2; 7 nucleotides align to TRBD1. CDR3 length: 13 residues. The germline V gene has CDR1 LNHDA and CDR2 SQIVND (reference sequence). After removal of 1 base from V and 7 bases from J, the junction contained 3 bases not matched to a gene. This CDR3 is CASSIGQGSGYTF. The CDR3 coding sequence is TGTGCCAGTAGTATAGGACAGGGCTCTGGCTACACCTTC.

V usage is TRBV27 and J usage is TRBJ2-5, with TRBD1 matching over 10 bases. The J call could be wrong; TRBJ2-7 is a better fit for the DNA end. This CDR3 spans 15 amino acids. In germline, CDR1 is MNHEY, CDR2 SMNVEV (reference sequence). The CDR3 is CASSFRTGGHYEQYF. The CDR3 DNA is TGTGCCAGCAGTTTTAGGACAGGGGGACATTACGAGCAGTACTTC.

The sample holds one count of this clone. This sample also contains other DNA sequences that code for the same CDR3. This chain connects TRBV18 to TRBJ1-2, with D unresolved. Germline CDR1 KGHSH, CDR2 LQKENI. V lost 1 base and J lost 2, with 8 bases in between. The CDR3 consists of 14 residues. This CDR3 reads CASSPQGENYGYTF. The CDR3 bases are TGTGCCAGCTCACCACAGGGCGAAAACTATGGCTACACCTTC.

This clone was recorded once. This chain links TRBV28 with TRBJ2-7; D unclear. Germline V lookup: CDR1 MDHEN, CDR2 SYDVKM. This CDR3 contains 13 residues. V was cut by 6 bases and J by 7 bases, with 16 bases left in between. DNA of the CDR3: TGTGCCAGCAGCCGAACCCAACTACTAGAGCAGTACTTC. Translation: CASSRTQLLEQYF. The complete variable domain, with remaining parts taken from reference TRBV28 and TRBJ2-7, reads DVKVTQSSRYLVKRTGEKVFLECVQDMDHENMFWYRQDPGLGLRLIYFSYDVKMKEKGDIPEGYSVSREKKERFSLILESASTNQTSMYLCASSRTQLLEQYFGPGTRLTVT.

The J gene is TRBJ2-3, the V gene TRBV5-1, with TRBD1 matching 8 bases. Looked up from germline, CDR1 is SGHRS and CDR2 is YFSETQ. The CDR3 spans 14 residues. The ends lost 4 bases at V and 2 bases at J; junction bases unmatched: 3. The CDR3 loop is CASSTGGYTDTQYF. Written as DNA, the CDR3 is TGCGCCAGCAGCACAGGGGGATACACAGATACGCAGTATTTT.

The chain joins TRBV7-6 to TRBJ2-5; no definite D call. Germline V gene data show CDR1 as SGHVS and CDR2 as FNYEAQ. The CDR3 is 12 residues long. The V gene lost 1 base and the J gene lost 2 bases, with 2 bases spanning the gap. The CDR3: CASSLEQETQYF. CDR3 nucleotides: TGTGCCAGCAGCTTAGAGCAAGAGACCCAGTACTTC.